This paragraph covers one TCR beta chain sequence. From germline, CDR1 is SGDLS and CDR2 YYNGEE. V lost 3 bases, J lost 4 bases, and 11 bases lay in between. The CDR3 spans 14 residues. This sample was taken from a study of blood T cell repertoires in COVID-19. Study in general: The origin of the acute and convalescent COVID-19 samples was the United States, Italy and Spain. PBMCs, B-cell-depleted T cells, or T cells provided the cDNA or gDNA that made up the material.

As handled by the study authors: From reference gene primer amplification, estimates of nucleated cell counts were derived. TCRdb's copy holds only in-frame clones and misses some; the assay was immunoSEQ multiplex PCR. V and J calls and clone size are copied from that table; D and trimming were computed from the DNA. The sample yields roughly 69,000 clones, around 80% seen once. The J gene is TRBJ1-5, the V gene TRBV9; D unresolved. This TCR derives from a woman in her fifties or sixties with acute or convalescent COVID-19. Specimen: peripheral blood. CDR3 bases: TGTGCCAGCAGCGGACCGCGCGGGAATCAGCCCCAGCATTTT. Its protein product is CASSGPRGNQPQHF.